This record covers a single TCR beta chain. The antigen it recognizes is unknown. No much larger clone exists at a distance of one base, and base qualities are not known. Library preparation was by the immunoSEQ multiplex PCR assay. TCRdb carries this immuneACCESS record with in-frame sequences only. Its versions omit some clonotypes, under half of them owing to an unresolved V gene in the studies checked, with the rest unexplained. The sample table holds tens of thousands of clones, of which around nine tenths were seen once. The top ten clonotypes cover approximately 7.2% of the sample. This sample is drawn from a study of control samples from healthy donors and cancer patients (dated by TCRdb to 2020 to 2021). This clonotype was obtained from a man over 45 in good health. Sequences were obtained from blood.

The nucleotide sequence is given as TGTGCCAGCAGTGGGAGGAGGGAGCGGTATGGCTACACCTTC. Translated, this gives CASSGRRERYGYTF. The rearranged chain carries TRBV2 and TRBJ1-2, with the D gene not confidently named. From a lookup of the germline V gene, CDR1 and CDR2 are SNHLY and FYNNEI. Spanning cysteine to phenylalanine, the CDR3 consists of 14 amino acids. The only DNA kept is the CDR3, 42 bases in frame from the first base. V sheds 4 bases and J sheds 5 bases, leaving 14 bases between their ends.